Shown below are 27 T cell receptor beta chains from a single sample sequenced in a study of shared clonotypes between healthy human individuals. Profiled with immunoSEQ multiplex PCR; TCRdb holds only in-frame clones, not every one. Here the sample spans fewer than 650,000 clones, less than 80% being singletons. Material: PBMCs. The receptors derive from a woman in her forties in good health. Some clones in this sample may be carry-over from other donors' samples.

In the case of this clone: A much bigger clone sits one base away, suggesting this may be a read error. Without the conserved terminal phenylalanine or tryptophan, this CDR3 likely stems from a read error. The CDR3 here is CASRLGLAGVNEQYS. The CDR3 DNA reads TGTGCCAGCAGATTGGGACTAGCGGGAGTAAACGAGCAGTACTCC. The rearrangement uses TRBV28 and TRBJ2-7; 14 nucleotides agree with TRBD2. The length of the CDR3 is 15 residues. The V segment lost 6 bases and the J segment 5 bases; nucleotides outside the gene matches: 6. Germline assignment: CDR1 MDHEN and CDR2 SYDVKM.

V gene TRBV7-2 combines with J gene TRBJ2-5, with 9 bases lining up with TRBD1. Germline CDR1 is SGHTA and CDR2 is FQGNSA. V was clipped by 5 bases and J by 5 bases; unmatched bases: 6. The CDR3 is 14 amino acids. CDR3: CASSPGTGQETQYF. CDR3 bases: TGTGCCAGCAGCCCAGGGACAGGGCAGGAGACCCAGTACTTC.

This chain uses TRBV7-9 with TRBJ2-3, with 11 bases aligning to TRBD2. The junction had 7 bases not matched to a gene; V was cut back by 2 bases and J by 9 bases. Germline CDR1 SEHNR, CDR2 FQNEAQ (reference sequence). The CDR3 consists of 15 residues. DNA of the CDR3: TGTGCCAGCAGCTTACAACTAGCGGGAGTCGAAACGCAGTATTTT. Its translation: CASSLQLAGVETQYF.

This clone showed up just a few times. The identical CDR3 is also encoded by other nucleotide sequences in the sample. V gene TRBV28 combines with J gene TRBJ1-4; 8 bases align to TRBD1. Germline trimming cut 6 bases from V and 0 bases from J; bases unmatched to any gene: 12. Looked up from germline, CDR1 is MDHEN and CDR2 is SYDVKM. The CDR3 consists of 18 residues. CDR3 bases: TGTGCCAGCAGGATCGGACAGGGCCCCTTTGCAACTAATGAAAAACTGTTTTTT. It is translated as CASRIGQGPFATNEKLFF.

The chain carries TRBV7-9 and TRBJ1-2; D is perhaps TRBD1 (5 bases). V was shortened by 6 bases and J by 5 bases, with 13 bases between the two germline ends. The CDR3 runs to 13 residues. Looked up from germline, CDR1 is SEHNR and CDR2 is FQNEAQ (reference sequence). The CDR3 nucleotides read TGTGCCAGCAGGGCCGGGACGCATTATGGCTACACCTTC. It codes for CASRAGTHYGYTF. Combining the CDR3 with reference TRBV7-9 and TRBJ1-2 gives the whole variable domain DTGVSQNPRHKITKRGQNVTFRCDPISEHNRLYWYRQTLGQGPEFLTYFQNEAQLEKSRLLSDRFSAERPKGSFSTLEIQRTEQGDSAMYLCASRAGTHYGYTFGSGTRLTVV.

This chain connects TRBV7-6 to TRBJ2-7, with TRBD1 as a possible D gene (5 bases). V lost 5 bases and J lost 6, with 11 bases in between. The CDR3 spans 12 residues. CDR1 and CDR2 (germline): SGHVS, FNYEAQ. CDR3 sequence: CASSLRQTEQYF. In DNA form, the CDR3 reads TGTGCCAGCAGCCTAAGACAGACCGAGCAGTACTTC. Variable domain in full (rest from reference TRBV7-6 and TRBJ2-7): GAGVSQSPRYKVTKRGQDVALRCDPISGHVSLYWYRQALGQGPEFLTYFNYEAQQDKSGLPNDRFSAERPEGSISTLTIQRTEQRDSAMYRCASSLRQTEQYFGPGTRLTVT.

The genes are TRBV29-1 and TRBJ2-3; D might be TRBD2 (5 bases). This CDR3 is built from 12 residues. Between the trimmed V and J ends, which lost 5 bases and 5 bases, there was a span of 11 bases. Germline lookup yields CDR1 SQVTM and CDR2 ANQGSEA. CDR3 sequence reads: CSVPSGGDTQYF. The CDR3 DNA reads TGCAGCGTTCCGAGCGGTGGAGATACGCAGTATTTT.

The chain is built from TRBV2 and TRBJ2-7; 8 bases map to TRBD1. The germline V gene has CDR1 SNHLY and CDR2 FYNNEI. V dropped 6 bases and J dropped 4; count of bases not matched to a gene: 11. This CDR3 contains 15 residues. The CDR3 sequence is CASSERAGGEYEQYF. The CDR3 DNA is TGTGCCAGCAGCGAGCGGGCAGGGGGCGAGTACGAGCAGTACTTC.

V is TRBV7-3 and J is TRBJ2-2; D not certain. Germline CDR1 is SGHTA and CDR2 is FQGTGA. The V end lost 3 bases, the J end lost 0 bases, and 8 bases lay between the germline ends. The CDR3 is made up of 15 amino acids. CDR3 sequence reads: CASSFLNANTGELFF. Written as DNA, the CDR3 is TGTGCCAGCAGCTTCCTTAATGCGAACACCGGGGAGCTGTTTTTT.

This clone was detected a few times. J is TRBJ2-7 and V is TRBV28; TRBD2 aligns across 8 bases. V lost 2 bases, J lost 3 bases, and 6 bases stayed unmatched. This CDR3 contains 15 residues. Germline CDR1 MDHEN, CDR2 SYDVKM. The CDR3 bases are TGTGCCAGCAGTTTACCAGCGGGAGCGGTCTACGAGCAGTACTTC. Translating gives CASSLPAGAVYEQYF.

This sequence joins TRBV5-1 and TRBJ2-3; D perhaps matches TRBD1 (5 bases). This CDR3 is built from 14 residues. Germline CDR1 and CDR2: SGHRS and YFSETQ. V lost 0 bases and J lost 2, with 7 bases in between. The CDR3 region has the DNA TGCGCCAGCAGCTTGGACAGGTACACAGATACGCAGTATTTT. Its protein is CASSLDRYTDTQYF. The full variable domain, completed using reference TRBV5-1 and TRBJ2-3, is KAGVTQTPRYLIKTRGQQVTLSCSPISGHRSVSWYQQTPGQGLQFLFEYFSETQRNKGNFPGRFSGRQFSNSRSEMNVSTLELGDSALYLCASSLDRYTDTQYFGPGTRLTVL.

This clone was counted once. The chain has TRBV19 and TRBJ1-2; 7 nucleotides match TRBD1. Germline CDR1 reads LNHDA; CDR2 reads SQIVND (reference sequence). The CDR3 covers 12 residues. V shed 6 bases and J 7 bases; nucleotides not matched to a gene: 5. CDR3 sequence: CASRRQGGGYTF. As DNA, the CDR3 is TGTGCCAGTAGACGACAGGGCGGTGGCTACACCTTC.

The chain carries TRBV4-1 and TRBJ2-3, with D hard to call. This CDR3 has 14 residues. Germline lookup yields CDR1 MGHRA and CDR2 YSYEKL. The V end lost 7 bases, the J end lost 5 bases, and 16 bases lay between the germline ends. Here the CDR3 reads CASNFRLAEDTQYF. The CDR3 DNA reads as TGCGCCAGCAACTTTCGGTTGGCCGAAGATACGCAGTATTTT.

This chain connects TRBV28 to TRBJ2-1, with 8 bases matching TRBD2. CDR1 is MDHEN, CDR2 SYDVKM, per germline. Trimming at V came to 8 bases and at J to 4 bases, leaving 10 bases not matched to a gene. The CDR3 length is 15 residues. CDR3 in amino acids: CASVRGSGKYNEQFF. The CDR3 coding sequence is TGTGCCAGCGTCAGGGGTAGCGGGAAGTACAATGAGCAGTTCTTC.

J is TRBJ2-7 and V is TRBV5-1; 8 bases match TRBD2. V trimming: 4 bases; J trimming: 3 bases; junction bases outside the gene matches: 12. The germline V gene encodes CDR1 SGHRS and CDR2 YFSETQ. The CDR3 covers 16 residues. CDR3 loop: CASSPTGVAGSYEQYF. CDR3 sequence (DNA): TGCGCCAGCAGCCCCACCGGAGTAGCGGGGAGCTACGAGCAGTACTTC.

The chain couples TRBV19 to TRBJ1-2, with D unresolved. CDR1 is LNHDA and CDR2 is SQIVND in the germline V gene (reference sequence). The CDR3 length is 13 residues. V was cut by 7 bases and J by 3 bases, with 12 bases left in between. The CDR3 reads CASTETEDYGYTF. DNA of the CDR3: TGTGCCAGTACCGAGACGGAGGACTATGGCTACACCTTC.

Only one count was recorded for this clone. This rearrangement joins TRBV29-1 to TRBJ2-3; unclear D gene. The CDR3 totals 13 residues. Per the germline V gene, CDR1 is SQVTM and CDR2 is ANQGSEA. V lost 7 bases to trimming and J lost 1 base, with 12 bases between them. For the CDR3, the DNA is TGCAGCGCCCCTAAAGGAGGCACAGATACGCAGTATTTT. Translated: CSAPKGGTDTQYF.

V usage is TRBV6-1 and J usage is TRBJ1-5; TRBD1 might be the D (5 bases). CDR3 size: 13 residues. Deletions cut 5 bases from V and 2 bases from J, with 7 bases between. Germline V gene lookup returns CDR1 MNHNS and CDR2 SASEGT. DNA of the CDR3: TGTGCCAGCAGTATGGGGGGCAATCAGCCCCAGCATTTT. Its protein is CASSMGGNQPQHF.

V and J are TRBV27 and TRBJ2-7, with 9 bases aligning to TRBD1. The V segment lost 7 bases and the J segment 2 bases; nucleotides outside the gene matches: 6. Germline V CDR1 and CDR2: MNHEY, SMNVEV (reference sequence). This CDR3 comprises 14 residues. The CDR3 here is CASITGGFPYEQYF. DNA for the CDR3: TGTGCCAGCATAACAGGGGGCTTTCCCTACGAGCAGTACTTC.

Turning to this clone: A read error likely explains this, since a far larger clone differs by one base. V is TRBV7-2 and J is TRBJ1-5, with D possibly being TRBD1 (6 bases). V was shortened by 2 bases and J by 5 bases, with 7 bases between the two germline ends. The germline gives CDR1 SGHTA, CDR2 FQGNSA. This CDR3 contains 13 residues. DNA for the CDR3: TGTGCCAGCAGCTTAAAGGGGGATCAGCCCCAGCATTTT. This codes for CASSLKGDQPQHF.

This clone is a singleton in its sample. The chain links TRBV5-4 to TRBJ2-5; D may correspond to TRBD1 or TRBD2 (5 bases each). The CDR3 consists of 14 residues. Trimming removed 1 base at V and 2 bases at J, with 9 bases between. Germline CDR1 and CDR2: SGHNT and YYREEE (reference sequence). In DNA, the CDR3 is TGTGCCAGCAGCTTGAGGGGAGCGCAAGAGACCCAGTACTTC. It encodes CASSLRGAQETQYF.

This chain joins TRBV11-2 and TRBJ1-1, with D uncertain. The CDR3 has 15 amino acids. Trimming pared 2 bases from V and 2 bases from J, leaving 12 bases between. The germline V gene has CDR1 SGHAT and CDR2 FQNNGV. The CDR3, as DNA: TGTGCCAGCAGCTTAACTTACCGGGGAAACACTGAAGCTTTCTTT. The encoded protein is CASSLTYRGNTEAFF.

In this sample, this clone turned up once. This chain links TRBV11-2 with TRBJ2-1; 8 nucleotides agree with TRBD1. Trimming at V came to 3 bases and at J to 8 bases, leaving 6 bases not matched to a gene. CDR1 and CDR2 (germline): SGHAT, FQNNGV. This CDR3 is built from 14 residues. The CDR3 loop reads CASSFDRGWDEQFF. As DNA, the CDR3 is TGTGCCAGCAGCTTTGACAGGGGTTGGGATGAGCAGTTCTTC.

V usage is TRBV10-1 and J usage is TRBJ1-5; TRBD1 agrees at 9 bases. J gave up 0 bases and V 5 bases, and 8 bases lay outside the gene matches. The CDR3 is 17 amino acids. Germline CDR1 and CDR2: WNHNN and SYGVQD (reference sequence). The CDR3 nucleotides read TGCGCCAGCAGTTTAGGACAGGGGACATCTAGCAATCAGCCCCAGCATTTT. It specifies CASSLGQGTSSNQPQHF.

The chain employs TRBV5-4 and TRBJ2-5; 9 nucleotides agree with TRBD2. V lost 4 bases, J lost 2 bases, and 6 bases stayed unmatched. Germline V lookup: CDR1 SGHNT, CDR2 YYREEE (reference sequence). The CDR3 contains 15 residues. CDR3 region: CASSGAAGGQETQYF. The CDR3 coding sequence is TGTGCCAGCAGCGGAGCAGCGGGAGGACAAGAGACCCAGTACTTC.

This clone is judged medium-sized. The sample contains more than one DNA sequence encoding this CDR3. This chain joins TRBV7-9 and TRBJ1-2; D perhaps matches TRBD1 (6 bases). V lost 0 bases and J 3 bases, leaving 8 bases between the germline ends. The germline V gene encodes CDR1 SEHNR and CDR2 FQNEAQ (reference sequence). The CDR3 is 14 amino acids. The CDR3 sequence is CASSLATGYYGYTF. DNA for the CDR3: TGTGCCAGCAGCTTAGCTACAGGGTACTATGGCTACACCTTC.

This rearrangement joins TRBV5-4 to TRBJ2-5; D possibly corresponds to TRBD2 (5 bases). The J call may be incorrect, as the DNA end agrees better with TRBJ2-7. Germline V gene sequence: CDR1 SGHNT, CDR2 YYREEE (reference sequence). There are 15 residues in the CDR3. CDR3 in amino acids: CASSLGGLASYEQYF. DNA for the CDR3: TGTGCCAGCAGCTTGGGAGGTCTAGCTTCCTACGAGCAGTACTTC.